The 22 T cell receptor beta chains below were found in one sample sequenced in a study of blood T cells in healthy people across ages. Through a sample-barcoded 5' primer and a J-beta primer mix, a second PCR was run for roughly 6 to 12 cycles. Each CDR3 protein gets one entry after TCRdb re-called the 5' RACE reads with MiXCR. The table has around 500,000 distinct CDR3 sequences, 27% seen once. The sample also formed part of further work on T cells of mothers and their children.

Sequences were obtained from blood. These receptors originate from a boy aged 2 to 10 in good health.

This clonotype was seen more than once but under ten times. The chain has TRBV28 and TRBJ1-2; the D is unclear. Trimming removed 7 bases at V and 0 bases at J, with 3 bases between. The CDR3 runs 11 residues. Germline lookup yields CDR1 MDHEN and CDR2 SYDVKM. The CDR3, as DNA: TGTGCCAGCATTTCTAACTATGGCTACACCTTC. It is translated as CASISNYGYTF.

The genes are TRBV5-1 and TRBJ2-7, with D unresolved. V lost 4 bases and J 5 bases, leaving 16 bases between the germline ends. CDR3 length: 14 amino acids. From germline, CDR1 is SGHRS and CDR2 YFSETQ. CDR3: CASSTEQHWDEQYF. The DNA of the CDR3 is TGCGCCAGCAGCACAGAACAGCATTGGGACGAGCAGTACTTC.

This clonotype was observed a handful of times. The V call is TRBV6-1, the J call TRBJ2-1, with 9 bases lining up with TRBD2. Germline V gene data show CDR1 as MNHNS and CDR2 as SASEGT. Trimming cost V 6 bases and J 2 bases; bases outside gene matches: 5. The CDR3 loop spans 15 amino acids. CDR3 coding DNA: TGTGCCAGCAGCCTAGCGGGGATAGCCTACAATGAGCAGTTCTTC. Translated: CASSLAGIAYNEQFF.

J is TRBJ2-3 and V is TRBV20-1, with D perhaps given as TRBD1 or TRBD2 (6 bases each). The germline V gene encodes CDR1 DFQATT and CDR2 SNEGSKA (reference sequence). This CDR3 comprises 16 residues. Trimming left V 1 base short and J 7 bases short, with 21 bases between. The CDR3 reads CSARGRVGGPANTQYF. CDR3 nucleotides: TGCAGTGCTAGAGGGCGGGTAGGGGGGCCTGCGAATACGCAGTATTTT.

As DNA, the CDR3 is TGTGCCAGCAGCTTAGGATATAGCGGGAGAACCTACGAGCAGTACTTC. Encoded protein: CASSLGYSGRTYEQYF. The chain recombines TRBV7-2 with TRBJ2-5, with 9 positions matching TRBD2. The tail of the sequence fits TRBJ2-7 better, so the J call may be wrong. CDR1 is SGHTA and CDR2 is FQGNSA in the germline V gene. This CDR3 has 16 residues.

The J gene is TRBJ1-1, the V gene TRBV7-2; TRBD1 agrees at 7 bases. The length of the CDR3 is 14 residues. V shed 3 bases and J 8 bases; nucleotides not matched to a gene: 9. Germline V lookup: CDR1 SGHTA, CDR2 FQGNSA. DNA of the CDR3: TGTGCCAGCAGCTTGTCGAACACAGGGGCCGAAGCTTTCTTT. Encoded protein: CASSLSNTGAEAFF. The full variable domain, with the rest looked up from reference TRBV7-2 and TRBJ1-1, is GAGVSQSPSNKVTEKGKDVELRCDPISGHTALYWYRQSLGQGLEFLIYFQGNSAPDKSGLPSDRFSAERTGGSVSTLTIQRTQQEDSAVYLCASSLSNTGAEAFFGQGTRLTVV.

The chain uses TRBV5-5 and TRBJ2-7; 7 nucleotides line up with TRBD2. This CDR3 has 14 residues. V lost 4 bases and J lost 3; bases outside the gene matches: 7. Germline V gene sequence: CDR1 SGHKS, CDR2 YYEKEE (reference sequence). The CDR3, as DNA: TGTGCCAGCAGCGGGGGACGGGGGGACTACGAGCAGTACTTC. Translation gives CASSGGRGDYEQYF.

This clonotype was observed a few times. The CDR3 loop reads CASSLKGGYTGELFF. DNA of the CDR3: TGTGCCAGCAGCCTCAAGGGAGGGTACACCGGGGAGCTGTTTTTT. This sequence joins TRBV7-9 and TRBJ2-2; 7 bases map to TRBD2. This CDR3 has 15 residues. CDR1 and CDR2 (germline): SEHNR, FQNEAQ (reference sequence). The V and J ends lost 5 bases and 3 bases, in that order; junction bases with no gene match: 6.

Many counts were recorded for this clonotype. The chain is built from TRBV6-1 and TRBJ1-5; TRBD1 is a possible D gene (5 bases). The germline gives CDR1 MNHNS, CDR2 SASEGT. The CDR3 is 16 amino acids. Deletions cut 0 bases from V and 2 bases from J, with 11 bases between. CDR3: CASSEAQGPGNQPQHF. CDR3 in DNA: TGTGCCAGCAGTGAAGCCCAGGGTCCCGGCAATCAGCCCCAGCATTTT.

Worth noting for this clonotype: This may come from a read error, since a much larger clone is one base off. This chain uses TRBV12-3 or TRBV12-4 with TRBJ2-2; tentatively, D is TRBD2 (5 bases). This CDR3 comprises 11 residues. The CDR3 DNA sequence: TGTGCCAGCACCAACACCGGGGAGCGGTTTTTT. This encodes CASTNTGERFF.

This chain uses TRBV9 with TRBJ2-1; D gene uncertain. This CDR3 spans 11 amino acids. Trimming took 4 bases from V and 8 from J, leaving 7 bases between them. Germline V lookup: CDR1 SGDLS, CDR2 YYNGEE. In DNA form, the CDR3 reads TGTGCCAGCAGCTCCGCGGATGAGCAGTTCTTC. This translates into CASSSADEQFF. The full variable domain, in which reference TRBV9 and TRBJ2-1 provide the parts outside the CDR3, is DSGVTQTPKHLITATGQRVTLRCSPRSGDLSVYWYQQSLDQGLQFLIQYYNGEERAKGNILERFSAQQFPDLHSELNLSSLELGDSALYFCASSSADEQFFGPGTRLTVL.

In this sample, this clonotype turned up a few times. The chain combines TRBV9 with TRBJ2-1; D might be TRBD2 (5 bases). CDR3 size: 15 residues. The germline CDR1 and CDR2 sequences are SGDLS and YYNGEE. Between the trimmed V and J ends, which lost 0 bases and 1 base, there was a span of 8 bases. The CDR3 DNA follows: TGTGCCAGCAGCGTAGGGGGAGAATCCTACAATGAGCAGTTCTTC. Its translation is CASSVGGESYNEQFF.

This clonotype was observed a few times. The gene calls are TRBV7-9 and TRBJ2-7; 7 nucleotides agree with TRBD1. With V trimmed by 0 bases and J by 6 bases, 2 bases remained unmatched. Germline V lookup: CDR1 SEHNR, CDR2 FQNEAQ (reference sequence). This CDR3 has 13 amino acids. The CDR3 bases are TGTGCCAGCAGCTTAGCCCAGGGGGTCGAGCAGTACTTC. Amino acids: CASSLAQGVEQYF.

This clonotype was counted ten times or more. The chain recombines TRBV6-5 with TRBJ1-1; D perhaps matches TRBD1 (6 bases). V was cut by 2 bases and J by 8 bases, with 9 bases left in between. The length of the CDR3 is 12 residues. In germline, CDR1 is MNHEY, CDR2 SVGAGI. The CDR3 reads CASSYGGSEAFF. CDR3 coding DNA: TGTGCCAGCAGTTACGGGGGCTCCGAAGCTTTCTTT.

The chain has TRBV5-1 and TRBJ1-5; unclear D gene. Germline V gives CDR1 SGHRS, CDR2 YFSETQ. V was pared by 0 bases and J by 3 bases, with 4 bases between. CDR3 length equals 13 residues. This CDR3 reads CASSLGDNQPQHF. The CDR3 DNA is TGCGCCAGCAGCTTGGGGGACAATCAGCCCCAGCATTTT.

The rearrangement links TRBV12-3 or TRBV12-4 to TRBJ2-7, with unresolved D. Between the trimmed V and J ends, which lost 6 bases and 4 bases, there was a span of 10 bases. The CDR3 length is 12 residues. CDR3 nucleotides: TGTGCCAGCAGCCAGAACCCGTACGAGCAGTACTTC. It codes for CASSQNPYEQYF.

The chain employs TRBV15 and TRBJ2-1, with 11 bases aligning to TRBD2. Germline-derived CDR1 and CDR2 are LNHNV and YYDKDF (reference sequence). With 3 bases clipped from V and 6 bases from J, the junction kept 19 bases outside the gene matches. The length of the CDR3 is 20 residues. The DNA for the CDR3 is TGTGCCACCAGCAGTGATATACTTTTGCTGTTAGCGGGAGGGGTCAATGAGCAGTTCTTC. Residues: CATSSDILLLLAGGVNEQFF.

This rearrangement joins TRBV7-8 to TRBJ1-1; D not certain. Germline CDR1 is SGHVS and CDR2 is FQNEAQ. V shed 5 bases and J shed 1 base, with 11 bases lying between them. The CDR3 runs to 14 residues. The CDR3 bases are TGTGCCAGCAGCGACGAGATCAGGAACACTGAAGCTTTCTTT. This sequence encodes CASSDEIRNTEAFF.

The V and J genes are TRBV24-1 and TRBJ2-2; D could derive from TRBD1 or TRBD2 (5 bases each). The length of the CDR3 is 14 residues. V lost 9 bases and J 0 bases, leaving 10 bases between the germline ends. Germline V gene lookup returns CDR1 KGHDR and CDR2 SFDVKD. As DNA, the CDR3 is TGTGCCACCCAGGGACGGACGAACACCGGGGAGCTGTTTTTT. Its protein product is CATQGRTNTGELFF.

With respect to this clonotype: The junction differs from germline at one of its ends, possibly a read error. The chain has TRBV30 and TRBJ1-2; D gene uncertain. Germline V CDR1 and CDR2: GTSNPN, SVGIG (reference sequence). This CDR3 has 12 amino acids. The CDR3 loop reads CAWRGLSYGYTF. CDR3 coding DNA: TGTGCCTGGAGAGGGCTCTCCTATGGCTACACTTTC.

The rearrangement joins TRBV6-5 to TRBJ2-3; 10 bases are shared with TRBD2. Germline V CDR1 and CDR2: MNHEY, SVGAGI. The CDR3 spans 18 residues. V gave up 0 bases and J gave up 3 bases; unmatched junction bases: 9. CDR3 region: CASSYSKSSGRITDTQYF. The CDR3 DNA reads as TGTGCCAGCAGTTACTCTAAGTCTAGCGGGAGAATTACAGATACGCAGTATTTT.

As to this clonotype: An end of the junction differs from the germline gene, which may be a read error. V and J are TRBV7-2 and TRBJ2-2; either TRBD1 or TRBD2 may fit D (5 bases each). This CDR3 spans 18 amino acids. The germline gives CDR1 SGHTA, CDR2 FQGNSA. CDR3 DNA sequence: TGTGCCAGCAGCTTAGAGAGACAGACATTAGCGAACACCGGGGAGCTGGTTTTT. Translating gives CASSLERQTLANTGELVF.